These 12 T cell receptor beta chains came from one sample sequenced in a study of cytomegalovirus exposure and HLA in healthy donors. Only in-frame clones appear in the TCRdb table, and some are missing; sequencing was by immunoSEQ multiplex PCR. The sample has fewer than 250,000 clones, 87% seen once. The sequencing sample was made of PBMCs. The source of these receptors is a woman between 18 and 29 years old in good health and CMV-seropositive.

This chain connects TRBV6-6 to TRBJ2-3, with D possibly being TRBD1 (6 bases). Germline V gene sequence: CDR1 MNHNY, CDR2 SVGAGI (reference sequence). This CDR3 has 14 residues. Trimming took off 7 bases at V and 6 bases at J, with 17 bases between the two ends. The CDR3, as DNA: TGTGCCAGCAATATACAGGGTGGTTGGGATACGCAGTATTTT. It encodes CASNIQGGWDTQYF.

As DNA, the CDR3 is TGTGCCGTCTACTCTGGAAACACCATATATTTT. Its protein is CAVYSGNTIYF. The chain joins TRBV10-3 to TRBJ1-3, with D unclear. The CDR3 loop spans 11 amino acids. CDR1 ENHRY and CDR2 SYGVKD come from the germline V gene. The V end was cut by 11 bases, the J end by 0 bases, with 5 bases between.

The count of this clone is one. CDR3 nucleotides: TGTGCCAGTACGGGGGGCTGGAGGAACACTGAAGCTTTCTTT. Translation: CASTGGWRNTEAFF. This sequence joins TRBV19 and TRBJ1-1; perhaps TRBD1 as D (6 bases). CDR1 is LNHDA, CDR2 SQIVND, per germline (reference sequence). V dropped 7 bases and J dropped 1 base, with 13 bases sitting between them. CDR3 length: 14 residues.

The chain combines TRBV28 with TRBJ1-4, with 9 nucleotides matching TRBD1. Germline trimming cut 8 bases from V and 7 bases from J; bases unmatched to any gene: 14. There are 16 residues in the CDR3. CDR1 is MDHEN and CDR2 is SYDVKM in the germline V gene. The CDR3 nucleotides are TGTGCCAGCGGCCGGGACAGGGCGGTTGGGAGTGAAAAACTGTTTTTT. Translated, it gives CASGRDRAVGSEKLFF. The full variable domain, in which reference TRBV28 and TRBJ1-4 provide the parts outside the CDR3, is DVKVTQSSRYLVKRTGEKVFLECVQDMDHENMFWYRQDPGLGLRLIYFSYDVKMKEKGDIPEGYSVSREKKERFSLILESASTNQTSMYLCASGRDRAVGSEKLFFGSGTQLSVL.

V gene TRBV5-4 combines with J gene TRBJ1-1; D gene uncertain. Germline CDR1 and CDR2: SGHNT and YYREEE (reference sequence). The V end lost 2 bases, the J end lost 3 bases, and 14 bases lay between the germline ends. The CDR3 is 15 amino acids. CDR3 DNA sequence: TGTGCCAGCAGCTTTGGTCGGCGGGGAGACACTGAAGCTTTCTTT. This sequence encodes CASSFGRRGDTEAFF.

The chain recombines TRBV4-2 with TRBJ1-2; 7 nucleotides align to TRBD1. With 3 bases clipped from V and 4 bases from J, the junction kept 8 bases outside the gene matches. This CDR3 has 15 amino acids. CDR1 is LGHNA and CDR2 is YNFKEQ in the germline V gene. The chain's CDR3 is CASSHQSTGSYGYTF. The CDR3 DNA sequence: TGTGCCAGCAGCCATCAATCGACAGGGTCCTATGGCTACACCTTC.

The CDR3 bases are TGTGCCAGCACCCGGACTAGCGAGGGCGAGCAGTACTTC. Translated: CASTRTSEGEQYF. This chain uses TRBV9 with TRBJ2-7, with 9 positions matching TRBD2. Germline CDR1 and CDR2: SGDLS and YYNGEE. V gave up 6 bases and J gave up 6 bases; unmatched junction bases: 7. The CDR3 contains 13 residues.

The gene calls are TRBV6-1 and TRBJ2-7; D perhaps matches TRBD1 (5 bases). Germline assignment: CDR1 MNHNS and CDR2 SASEGT. There are 15 residues in the CDR3. The V end was cut by 7 bases, the J end by 0 bases, with 16 bases between. The CDR3 region has the DNA TGTGCCAGCAACGAGGCAGGGCTCTTCTCCTACGAGCAGTACTTC. Protein product: CASNEAGLFSYEQYF.

This clone appeared once. The J gene is TRBJ2-1, the V gene TRBV9, with D possibly TRBD1 on 5 matching bases. V was pared by 1 base and J by 7 bases, with 15 bases between. Looked up from germline, CDR1 is SGDLS and CDR2 is YYNGEE. CDR3 length: 15 amino acids. The CDR3 region has the DNA TGTGCCAGCAGCGTATTAACGGACATGCCTAATGAGCAGTTCTTC. Its translation: CASSVLTDMPNEQFF.

This chain connects TRBV28 to TRBJ2-7, with TRBD1 identical over 9 bases. Per the germline V gene, CDR1 is MDHEN and CDR2 is SYDVKM. Trimming at V came to 2 bases and at J to 6 bases, leaving 14 bases not matched to a gene. This CDR3 region has 17 residues. The CDR3 protein is CASSLIPAQDRGPEQYF. The CDR3 DNA is TGTGCCAGCAGTTTAATCCCCGCGCAGGACAGGGGTCCCGAGCAGTACTTC.

This sequence joins TRBV4-1 and TRBJ2-1, with D possibly matching TRBD1 (6 bases). The CDR3 covers 15 residues. V dropped 2 bases and J dropped 4 bases, with 12 bases sitting between them. The germline gives CDR1 MGHRA, CDR2 YSYEKL. CDR3 sequence: CASSQPLQGYNEQFF. CDR3 in DNA: TGCGCCAGCAGCCAACCACTCCAGGGGTACAATGAGCAGTTCTTC.

To note about this clone: This sample includes further DNA sequences coding for the same CDR3. The chain uses TRBV7-8 and TRBJ1-5; the match to TRBD1 covers 8 bases. The CDR3 has 15 residues. The V segment lost 1 base and the J segment 4 bases; nucleotides outside the gene matches: 3. Germline CDR1 SGHVS, CDR2 FQNEAQ. CDR3 sequence: CASSLGTGSNQPQHF. The DNA of the CDR3 is TGTGCCAGCAGCTTAGGGACAGGGTCGAATCAGCCCCAGCATTTT. Using reference TRBV7-8 and TRBJ1-5 for the parts outside the CDR3, the full variable domain is GAGVSQSPRYKVAKRGQDVALRCDPISGHVSLFWYQQALGQGPEFLTYFQNEAQLDKSGLPSDRFFAERPEGSVSTLKIQRTQQEDSAVYLCASSLGTGSNQPQHFGDGTRLSIL.